Each of the 24 T cell receptor beta chains below was sequenced from the same sample in a study of kidney transplant recipient with SARS-CoV-2 infection. TCRdb analysed the reads with MiXCR anew, one entry per CDR3 protein. The sample shows about 240,000 distinct CDR3 sequences, around 26% of them seen only once. The material sequenced was a blood sample, taken at baseline and on day 111 from a kidney transplant recipient. The receptors were gathered from a male patient aged 30 to 40 who had COVID-19 and was a kidney transplant recipient. A subset of T cells may come from the graft donor.

Concerning this clonotype: This may be a read error: a much more frequent sequence differs by one nucleotide. The chain couples TRBV19 to TRBJ2-7; TRBD2 agrees at 9 bases. The V segment lost 10 bases and the J segment 2 bases; nucleotides outside the gene matches: 18. CDR1 LNHDA and CDR2 SQIVND come from the germline V gene (reference sequence). The CDR3 spans 17 residues. CDR3 loop: CAIRRVVAGAHPYEQYF. CDR3 sequence (DNA): TGTGCCATCCGTAGGGTGGTAGCGGGGGCCCACCCCTACGAGCAGTACTTC.

As to this clonotype: A much larger clone lies a single base off, so this may be a read error. The rearrangement uses TRBV20-1 and TRBJ2-1, with D perhaps TRBD2 (5 bases). Germline assignment: CDR1 DFQATT and CDR2 SNEGSKA (reference sequence). The CDR3 length is 14 residues. This chain's CDR3 is CSARAGPTRNGQFF. The CDR3 DNA is TGCAGTGCTAGAGCTGGGCCCACTAGGAATGGGCAGTTCTTC.

This clonotype was counted many times. This chain uses TRBV7-9 with TRBJ1-1; a possible D gene is TRBD1 (5 bases). This CDR3 contains 14 residues. Germline lookup yields CDR1 SEHNR and CDR2 FQNEAQ (reference sequence). V was trimmed by 4 bases and J by 0 bases, leaving 9 bases between them. The chain's CDR3 is CASSSRVVNTEAFF. The CDR3 DNA follows: TGTGCCAGCAGCTCCAGGGTAGTGAACACTGAAGCTTTCTTT.

This clonotype was seen repeatedly, ten times or more. The V call is TRBV19, the J call TRBJ1-5; D is ambiguous. Trimming stripped 6 bases from V and 0 bases from J, with 12 bases between. This CDR3 is built from 15 residues. The germline gives CDR1 LNHDA, CDR2 SQIVND (reference sequence). CDR3 amino acids: CASRGENLSNQPQHF. The CDR3 DNA reads TGTGCCAGTAGGGGTGAAAACCTTAGCAATCAGCCCCAGCATTTT.

This clonotype was detected many times. The chain is built from TRBV5-1 and TRBJ2-4, with 8 bases lining up with TRBD2. This CDR3 is 14 amino acids long. The V gene's germline CDR1 is SGHRS and CDR2 YFSETQ. J gave up 3 bases and V 5 bases, and 4 bases lay outside the gene matches. Written as DNA, the CDR3 is TGCGCCAGCAGGACCGGGACTAGCAAAAACATTCAGTACTTC. Protein product: CASRTGTSKNIQYF. Full variable domain (outside the CDR3, taken from reference TRBV5-1 and TRBJ2-4): KAGVTQTPRYLIKTRGQQVTLSCSPISGHRSVSWYQQTPGQGLQFLFEYFSETQRNKGNFPGRFSGRQFSNSRSEMNVSTLELGDSALYLCASRTGTSKNIQYFGAGTRLSVL.

This clonotype was seen repeatedly, ten times or more. The V call is TRBV7-9, the J call TRBJ2-2; no clear D gene. The CDR3 loop spans 15 amino acids. The V and J ends lost 5 bases and 3 bases respectively, with 13 bases between them. Germline values: CDR1 SEHNR, CDR2 FQNEAQ (reference sequence). CDR3 amino acids: CASSPRAYYTGELFF. In DNA, the CDR3 is TGTGCCAGCAGCCCAAGGGCATATTACACCGGGGAGCTGTTTTTT.

This clonotype was counted at least ten times. The chain links TRBV5-1 to TRBJ1-2; D might be TRBD1 (6 bases). The CDR3 length is 13 residues. CDR1 SGHRS and CDR2 YFSETQ come from the germline V gene. V was pared by 2 bases and J by 5 bases, with 10 bases between. As DNA, the CDR3 is TGCGCCAGCAGCTTCGGGGGCGCTTATGGCTACACCTTC. This translates into CASSFGGAYGYTF.

This clonotype was seen repeatedly, ten times or more. This chain connects TRBV27 to TRBJ2-1; D uncertain. V was cut by 4 bases and J by 6 bases, with 7 bases left in between. The CDR3 covers 12 residues. Germline assignment: CDR1 MNHEY and CDR2 SMNVEV (reference sequence). The CDR3 sequence is CASSSNVNEQFF. Written as DNA, the CDR3 is TGTGCCAGCAGTTCTAATGTCAATGAGCAGTTCTTC.

Of note for this clonotype: It may be a read error: a sequence one base away is much more abundant. The gene calls are TRBV6-5 and TRBJ1-2; D gene uncertain. Germline lookup yields CDR1 MNHEY and CDR2 SVGAGI. This CDR3 comprises 17 residues. The CDR3 DNA reads as TGTGCCAGCAGTTGCATCTCAGGTGGGAGAAAGACCTATGGCCACACCTTC. Encoded protein: CASSCISGGRKTYGHTF.

Notes on this clonotype: A clone one base away is much larger, so this may be a read error. As the CDR3 is not closed by the conserved phenylalanine or tryptophan, this likely results from a read error. The rearrangement uses TRBV3-1 and TRBJ2-7; possible D gene TRBD2, 6 bases. The CDR3 loop spans 15 amino acids. The V gene lost 1 base and the J gene lost 0 bases, with 10 bases spanning the gap. Germline V CDR1 and CDR2: LGHDT, YNNKEL (reference sequence). The CDR3 protein is CASSQGTMSSYEQYS. Written as DNA, the CDR3 is TGTGCCAGCAGCCAAGGGACTATGAGCTCCTACGAGCAGTACTCC.

The sample holds many counts of this clonotype. This chain links TRBV30 with TRBJ1-4; 8 bases agree with TRBD1. The germline V gene has CDR1 GTSNPN and CDR2 SVGIG (reference sequence). The CDR3 contains 12 residues. The J segment lost 13 bases and the V segment lost 2 bases, leaving 6 bases of the junction unmatched. The CDR3 nucleotides read TGTGCCTGGAGTAGAGACAGGGGCGGACTGTTTTTT. It yields the protein CAWSRDRGGLFF.

In its sample, this clonotype was seen a few times. The germline gene is not matched at one end of the junction; a read error may be the cause. The chain uses TRBV9 and TRBJ1-1; possible D gene TRBD1, 5 bases. Looked up from germline, CDR1 is SGDLS and CDR2 is YYNGEE. The CDR3 is made up of 13 amino acids. The DNA of the CDR3 is TGTACCAGCAGCGCGGGGCCCGGGACTGAAGCTTTCTTT. Its translation: CTSSAGPGTEAFF.

In its sample, this clonotype was seen many times. This chain joins TRBV5-5 and TRBJ1-5; 8 bases are a match to TRBD1. Germline CDR1 reads SGHKS; CDR2 reads YYEKEE (reference sequence). J lost 6 bases, V lost 0 bases, and 5 bases had no gene match. CDR3 length: 15 amino acids. CDR3 DNA sequence: TGTGCCAGCAGCTTGGGACAGGGGATAGGTCAGCCCCAGCATTTT. Amino acids: CASSLGQGIGQPQHF. Full variable domain (missing parts from reference TRBV5-5 and TRBJ1-5): DAGVTQSPTHLIKTRGQQVTLRCSPISGHKSVSWYQQVLGQGPQFIFQYYEKEERGRGNFPDRFSARQFPNYSSELNVNALLLGDSALYLCASSLGQGIGQPQHFGDGTRLSIL.

This clonotype was found a few times. The chain employs TRBV6-5 and TRBJ2-2; D might be TRBD2 (6 bases). The V end was cut by 6 bases, the J end by 4 bases, with 18 bases between. Germline V gene lookup returns CDR1 MNHEY and CDR2 SVGAGI. The CDR3 spans 16 residues. The CDR3 loop reads CASSSHSVGGTGELFF. DNA for the CDR3: TGTGCCAGCAGCTCTCACTCAGTCGGGGGCACCGGGGAGCTGTTTTTT.

About this clonotype: This could be a read error, since a much larger clone is one nucleotide away. The chain has TRBV7-3 and TRBJ1-2; weak D call: TRBD1 (5 bases). CDR3 size: 13 residues. Germline lookup yields CDR1 SGHTA and CDR2 FQGTGA. CDR3 in DNA: TGTGCCGGCAGCCAGGGTTCTGGCTATGGCTACACCTTC. Its translation is CAGSQGSGYGYTF.

This clonotype was seen ten or more times. The chain carries TRBV20-1 and TRBJ2-1; 7 positions match TRBD2. There are 14 residues in the CDR3. CDR1 is DFQATT, CDR2 SNEGSKA, per germline (reference sequence). The trim removed 6 bases at V and 3 bases at J, leaving 8 bases unmatched. The CDR3 DNA sequence: TGCAGTGCCACCCTAGCGGCCGACTACAATGAGCAGTTCTTC. It yields the protein CSATLAADYNEQFF.

J is TRBJ2-3 and V is TRBV12-3 or TRBV12-4, with 10 bases lining up with TRBD2. V shed 5 bases and J 2 bases; nucleotides not matched to a gene: 10. The CDR3 is 17 residues long. The CDR3 sequence is CASSLGLAEPTTDTQYF. The DNA of the CDR3 is TGTGCCAGCAGTCTAGGACTAGCGGAGCCGACCACAGATACGCAGTATTTT.

This clonotype was seen at least ten times. The chain joins TRBV6-2 or TRBV6-3 to TRBJ1-2, with D tentatively TRBD1 (5 bases). Per germline, CDR1 MNHEY and CDR2 SVGEGT. Trimming shortened V by 7 bases and J by 8 bases, and 20 bases separated the two germline ends. The CDR3 length is 14 residues. The CDR3 coding sequence is TGTGCCAGCACCCCAGGCCCCGGCAGGGCCGGCTACACCTTC. Protein: CASTPGPGRAGYTF.

As for this clonotype: Since a much larger clone is just one base distant, this may be a read error. This chain uses TRBV7-2 with TRBJ1-1; possible D gene TRBD1, 6 bases. The CDR3 runs to 14 residues. Per germline, CDR1 SGHTA and CDR2 FQGNSA. CDR3 sequence: CASNLAGGATEAFF. The CDR3 region has the DNA TGTGCCAGCAACTTAGCGGGGGGGGCCACTGAAGCTTTCTTT.

Comment on this clonotype: Possible read error: a much larger clone is one base away. The chain joins TRBV20-1 to TRBJ2-2; D unclear. The V gene's germline CDR1 is DFQATT and CDR2 SNEGSKA (reference sequence). This CDR3 contains 12 residues. V dropped 3 bases and J dropped 3 bases, with 5 bases sitting between them. The CDR3 sequence is CSASFDTGELFF. The CDR3 region has the DNA TGCAGTGCTAGTTTCGACACCGGGGAGCTGTTTTTT.

This clonotype occurred once. This clone may be a read error of a much larger clone one base away. The chain carries TRBV7-3 and TRBJ2-1; D perhaps matches TRBD2 (6 bases). The germline V gene has CDR1 SGHTA and CDR2 FQGTGA. The CDR3 is made up of 13 amino acids. CDR3 sequence (DNA): TGTGCCAGCAGCTCGACTAGAGGCAATGAGCAGTCCTTC. Protein sequence: CASSSTRGNEQSF.

Turning to this clonotype: A much larger clone sits a single nucleotide away, making a read error possible. This chain uses TRBV9 with TRBJ2-3; D is possibly TRBD1 (7 bases). The CDR3 runs to 16 residues. Germline CDR1 reads SGDLS; CDR2 reads YYNGEE. In nucleotides, the CDR3 is TGTGCCAGCAGCGTTCAGGGGGACTCTAGCACAGATGCGCAGTATTTT. It is translated as CASSVQGDSSTDAQYF.

This clonotype has just one count. This may come from a read error, since a much larger clone is one base off. The CDR3 region is CASRGRGTEQPQHF. DNA of the CDR3: TGTGCCAGCAGGGGCAGGGGGACGGAACAGCCCCAGCATTTT. J is TRBJ1-5 and V is TRBV2, with 7 bases identical to TRBD1. Germline V gives CDR1 SNHLY, CDR2 FYNNEI. V shed 6 bases and J 7 bases; nucleotides not matched to a gene: 9. The CDR3 loop spans 14 amino acids.

This clonotype has only one observation. A much larger clone differs from this one at a single base, so this may be a read error. J is TRBJ2-3 and V is TRBV12-3 or TRBV12-4; D may correspond to TRBD1 or TRBD2 (5 bases each). CDR3 length: 16 amino acids. CDR3 region: CTSSRRGVPGLDTQYF. The CDR3, as DNA: TGTACCAGCAGTAGAAGGGGAGTTCCTGGTTTAGATACGCAGTATTTT.